This T cell receptor beta chain was sequenced during a study of early T cells in non-severe SARS-CoV-2 infection. Looking at the study overall: Unpaired chains resulted from sequencing bulk RNA of unsorted whole blood. Study-level findings and limits: In VDJdb matching, anti-spike CD8 responses were favored while private and CD4 specificities went missing.

Individual cDNA molecules were tagged with unique molecular identifiers, the study reported. Each CDR3 protein gets one entry after TCRdb re-called the 5' RACE reads with MiXCR. The table shows about 54,000 distinct CDR3 sequences, with 6.5% to 7.5% occurring only once. This clonotype appeared many times. The antigen is unknown. This material consisted of whole blood, taken at baseline. This clonotype originated in an adult who was a healthcare worker with PCR-confirmed SARS-CoV-2 infection or an uninfected control (not recorded which).

The CDR3 nucleotides are TGTGCCAGCAGGCCCCTCCGGGACAGAGGAAACACCATATATTTT. This sequence encodes CASRPLRDRGNTIYF. This chain links TRBV6-1 with TRBJ1-3, with 7 bases lining up with TRBD1. The germline V gene has CDR1 MNHNS and CDR2 SASEGT. This CDR3 has 15 residues. J gave up 4 bases and V 6 bases, and 9 bases lay outside the gene matches.